What follows is one TCR beta chain and its context. This entry is derived from a study of blood T cell repertoires in COVID-19. Turning to the study itself: Some COVID-19 samples were acute and others convalescent; all came from the United States, Italy and Spain. PBMCs, B-cell-depleted T cells, or T cells provided the cDNA or gDNA that made up the material.

Original methodology: Amplification with reference gene primers provided the estimates of nucleated cell counts. Data came from immunoSEQ multiplex PCR; TCRdb stores just in-frame clones and leaves some out. V and J calls and clone size are given by that table; D and trimming were obtained from the DNA. Among 120,000 or so clones, more than 75% were seen once, and the ten largest hold less than 2%. The V end was cut by 4 bases, the J end by 6 bases, with 20 bases between. Germline CDR1 is SGHRS and CDR2 is YFSETQ. This CDR3 spans 15 amino acids. The material sequenced was peripheral blood. This chain links TRBV5-1 with TRBJ2-7; D possibly corresponds to TRBD2 (5 bases). The TCR was taken from a human donor in a cohort sampled during active COVID-19. CDR3 coding DNA: TGCGCCAGCAGCCCGCTCTGGACGGCCGAGGGCGAGCAGTACTTC. Its protein product is CASSPLWTAEGEQYF.